Presented here are 4 T cell receptor beta chains from one specimen sequenced in a study of T cell responses to AZD1222 COVID-19 vaccine. The method was immunoSEQ multiplex PCR; TCRdb's version includes in-frame clones alone and lacks a portion of them. The sample consists of roughly 120,000 clones, about 90% of them appearing once. The sequencing here drew on peripheral blood, taken on day 0 of AZD1222 vaccination. These receptors came from an adult in good health.

The chain uses TRBV29-1 and TRBJ1-2, with 10 bases that match TRBD1. V shed 7 bases and J 4 bases; nucleotides not matched to a gene: 6. Germline lookup yields CDR1 SQVTM and CDR2 ANQGSEA. The CDR3 runs 13 residues. CDR3 region: CSARQGASYGYTF. CDR3 coding DNA: TGCAGCGCCCGACAGGGGGCGAGCTATGGCTACACCTTC.

The rearrangement joins TRBV4-1 to TRBJ2-5, with no clear D. V was clipped by 0 bases and J by 9 bases, with 8 bases between them. The CDR3 sequence is 12 residues long. Germline CDR1 and CDR2: MGHRA and YSYEKL. DNA of the CDR3: TGCGCCAGCAGCCAAGATTGGAATTCCCAGTACTTC. It is translated as CASSQDWNSQYF.

The rearrangement uses TRBV18 and TRBJ1-6, with D unclear. V lost 3 bases and J lost 8, with 8 bases in between. CDR3 size: 13 residues. CDR1 is KGHSH and CDR2 is LQKENI in the germline V gene. CDR3 DNA: TGTGCCAGCTCACCCGGCGGAGATTCACCCCTCCACTTT. This encodes CASSPGGDSPLHF. Full variable domain (rest looked up from reference TRBV18 and TRBJ1-6): NAGVMQNPRHLVRRRGQEARLRCSPMKGHSHVYWYRQLPEEGLKFMVYLQKENIIDESGMPKERFSAEFPKEGPSILRIQQVVRGDSAAYFCASSPGGDSPLHFGNGTRLTVT.

The chain recombines TRBV5-4 with TRBJ2-3; TRBD2 aligns across 9 bases. V trimming: 0 bases; J trimming: 2 bases; junction bases outside the gene matches: 7. Germline values: CDR1 SGHNT, CDR2 YYREEE (reference sequence). CDR3 length: 17 residues. CDR3 amino acids: CASSLGSSGDHTDTQYF. CDR3 in DNA: TGTGCCAGCAGCTTGGGCTCTAGCGGGGACCACACAGATACGCAGTATTTT.